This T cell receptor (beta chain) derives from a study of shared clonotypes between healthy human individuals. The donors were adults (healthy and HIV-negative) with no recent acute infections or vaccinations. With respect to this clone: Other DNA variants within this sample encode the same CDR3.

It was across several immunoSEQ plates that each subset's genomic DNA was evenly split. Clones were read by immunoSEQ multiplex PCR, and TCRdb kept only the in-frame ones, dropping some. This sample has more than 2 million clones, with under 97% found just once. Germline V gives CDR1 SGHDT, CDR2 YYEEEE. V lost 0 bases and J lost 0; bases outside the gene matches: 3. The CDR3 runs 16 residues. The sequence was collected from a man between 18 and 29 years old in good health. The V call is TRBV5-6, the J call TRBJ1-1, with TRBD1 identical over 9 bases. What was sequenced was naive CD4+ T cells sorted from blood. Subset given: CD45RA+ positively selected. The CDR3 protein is CASSLGQGVMNTEAFF. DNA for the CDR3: TGTGCCAGCAGCTTGGGACAGGGGGTAATGAACACTGAAGCTTTCTTT. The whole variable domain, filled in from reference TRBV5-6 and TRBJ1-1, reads DAGVTQSPTHLIKTRGQQVTLRCSPKSGHDTVSWYQQALGQGPQFIFQYYEEEERQRGNFPDRFSGHQFPNYSSELNVNALLLGDSALYLCASSLGQGVMNTEAFFGQGTRLTVV.